This T cell receptor (beta chain) derives from a study of T cell responses to AZD1222 COVID-19 vaccine. Method: immunoSEQ multiplex PCR; TCRdb's copy keeps in-frame clones and lacks some. This sample yields 150,000 to 180,000 clones, of which roughly nine tenths are seen a single time; approximately 17% belongs to the top ten. With 4 bases removed from V and 1 base from J, the gap between germline ends came to 10 bases. Germline V gives CDR1 LNHNV, CDR2 YYDKDF (reference sequence). This CDR3 has 14 residues. The specimen comprised peripheral blood, sampled on day 0 of AZD1222 vaccination. V and J are TRBV15 and TRBJ1-1, with D possibly matching TRBD1 (6 bases). The clonotype originates from an adult in good health. CDR3 nucleotides: TGTGCCACCAGCAAGGGGGGTCAGAACACTGAAGCTTTCTTT. The encoded protein is CATSKGGQNTEAFF. Together with reference TRBV15 and TRBJ1-1, the CDR3 gives the full variable domain: DAMVIQNPRYQVTQFGKPVTLSCSQTLNHNVMYWYQQKSSQAPKLLFHYYDKDFNNEADTPDNFQSRRPNTSFCFLDIRSPGLGDTAMYLCATSKGGQNTEAFFGQGTRLTVV.